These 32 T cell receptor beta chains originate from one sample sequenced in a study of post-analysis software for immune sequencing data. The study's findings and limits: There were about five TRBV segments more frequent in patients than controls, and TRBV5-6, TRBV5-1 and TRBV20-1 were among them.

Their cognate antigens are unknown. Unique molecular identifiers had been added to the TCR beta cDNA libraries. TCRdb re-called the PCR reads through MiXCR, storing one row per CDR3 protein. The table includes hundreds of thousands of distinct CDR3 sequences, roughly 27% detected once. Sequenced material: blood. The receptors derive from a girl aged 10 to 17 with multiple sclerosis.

The CDR3 is CSARDRGAPSSYNEQYF. CDR3 sequence (DNA): TGCAGTGCTAGAGATCGAGGAGCCCCAAGCTCCTACAATGAGCAGTACTTC. This chain links TRBV20-1 with TRBJ2-1; no reliable D call. The J call may be wrong; the DNA end is better matched by TRBJ2-7. This CDR3 is 17 amino acids long. CDR1 is DFQATT, CDR2 SNEGSKA, per germline (reference sequence).

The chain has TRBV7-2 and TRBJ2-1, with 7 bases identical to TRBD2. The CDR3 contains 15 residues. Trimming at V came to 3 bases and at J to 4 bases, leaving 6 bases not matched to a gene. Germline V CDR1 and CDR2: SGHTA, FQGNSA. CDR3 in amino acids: CASSFVWTRYNEQFF. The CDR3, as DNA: TGTGCCAGCAGCTTCGTTTGGACTAGATACAATGAGCAGTTCTTC.

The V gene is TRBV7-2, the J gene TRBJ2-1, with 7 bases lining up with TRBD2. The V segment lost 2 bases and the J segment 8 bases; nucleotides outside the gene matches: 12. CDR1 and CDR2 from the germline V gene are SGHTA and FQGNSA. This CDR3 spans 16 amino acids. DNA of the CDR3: TGTGCCAGCAGCTTACATGGCTCTCGGGAGGTCGATGAGCAGTTCTTC. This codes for CASSLHGSREVDEQFF. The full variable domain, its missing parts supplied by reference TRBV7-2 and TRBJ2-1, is GAGVSQSPSNKVTEKGKDVELRCDPISGHTALYWYRQSLGQGLEFLIYFQGNSAPDKSGLPSDRFSAERTGGSVSTLTIQRTQQEDSAVYLCASSLHGSREVDEQFFGPGTRLTVL.

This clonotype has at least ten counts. The CDR3, as DNA: TGCAGACATCTATGCCCAGCCAGATTAAGCTCCTACGAGCAGTACTTC. Translating gives CRHLCPARLSSYEQYF. The chain carries TRBV29-1 and TRBJ2-7; D is undetermined. There are 16 residues in the CDR3. CDR1 and CDR2 (germline): SQVTM, ANQGSEA.

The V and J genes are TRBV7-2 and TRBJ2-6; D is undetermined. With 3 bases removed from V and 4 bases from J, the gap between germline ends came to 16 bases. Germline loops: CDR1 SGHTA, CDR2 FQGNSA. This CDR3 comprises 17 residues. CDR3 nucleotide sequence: TGTGCCAGCAGCTTGGATGGACCGGCGCCCGGGGCCAACGTCCTGACTTTC. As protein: CASSLDGPAPGANVLTF.

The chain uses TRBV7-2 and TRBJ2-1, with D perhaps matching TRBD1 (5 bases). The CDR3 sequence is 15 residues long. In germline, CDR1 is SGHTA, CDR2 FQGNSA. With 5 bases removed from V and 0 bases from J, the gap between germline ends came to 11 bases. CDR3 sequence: CASSQQESSYNEQFF. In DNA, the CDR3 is TGTGCCAGCAGCCAACAGGAGAGCTCCTACAATGAGCAGTTCTTC.

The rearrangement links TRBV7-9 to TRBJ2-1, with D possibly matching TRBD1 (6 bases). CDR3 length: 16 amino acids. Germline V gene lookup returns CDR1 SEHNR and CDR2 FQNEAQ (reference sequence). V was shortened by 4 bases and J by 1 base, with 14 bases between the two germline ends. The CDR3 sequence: CASSSINRVSYNEQFF. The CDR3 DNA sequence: TGTGCCAGCAGCTCAATAAACAGGGTTTCCTACAATGAGCAGTTCTTC.

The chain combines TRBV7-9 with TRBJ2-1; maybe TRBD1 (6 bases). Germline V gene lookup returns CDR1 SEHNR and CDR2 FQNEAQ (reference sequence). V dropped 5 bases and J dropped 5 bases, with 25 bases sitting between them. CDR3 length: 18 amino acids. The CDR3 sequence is CASSLLFGALGAHNEQFF. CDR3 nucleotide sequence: TGTGCCAGCAGCCTTCTTTTTGGGGCCTTGGGGGCTCACAATGAGCAGTTCTTC.

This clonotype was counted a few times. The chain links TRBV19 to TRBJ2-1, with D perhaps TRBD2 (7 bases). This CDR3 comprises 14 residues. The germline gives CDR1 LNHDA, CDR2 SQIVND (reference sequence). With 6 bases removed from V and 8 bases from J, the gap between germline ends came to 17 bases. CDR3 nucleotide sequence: TGTGCCAGTAGCGAGGGGGGGCTAGGGGATGAGCAGTTCTTC. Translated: CASSEGGLGDEQFF.

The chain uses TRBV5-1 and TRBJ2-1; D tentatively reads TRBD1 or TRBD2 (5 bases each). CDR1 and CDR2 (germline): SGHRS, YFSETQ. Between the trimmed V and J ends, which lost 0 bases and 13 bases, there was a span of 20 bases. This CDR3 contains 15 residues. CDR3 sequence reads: CASSLADRGGETQFF. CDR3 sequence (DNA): TGCGCCAGCAGCTTGGCCGATCGGGGCGGAGAGACCCAGTTCTTC.

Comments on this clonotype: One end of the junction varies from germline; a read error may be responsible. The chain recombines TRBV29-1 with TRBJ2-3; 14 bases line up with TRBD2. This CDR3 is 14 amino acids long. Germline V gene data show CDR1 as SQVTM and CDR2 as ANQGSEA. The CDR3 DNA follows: TGCAGCGTTGAGACTAGCGGGAGGGGAGATACGCGGTATTTT. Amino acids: CSVETSGRGDTRYF.

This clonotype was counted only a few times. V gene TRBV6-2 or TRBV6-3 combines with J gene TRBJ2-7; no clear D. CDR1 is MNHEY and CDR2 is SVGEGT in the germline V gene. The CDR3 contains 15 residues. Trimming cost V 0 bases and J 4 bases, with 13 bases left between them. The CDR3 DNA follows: TGTGCCAGCAGTTACTCCATCGATCTCCAGTACGAGCAGTACTTC. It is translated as CASSYSIDLQYEQYF.

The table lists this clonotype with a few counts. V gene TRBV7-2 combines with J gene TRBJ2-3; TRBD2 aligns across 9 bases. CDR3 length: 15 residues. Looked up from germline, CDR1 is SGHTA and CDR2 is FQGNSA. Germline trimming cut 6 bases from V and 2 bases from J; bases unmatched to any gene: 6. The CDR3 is CASRLLAGLTDTQYF. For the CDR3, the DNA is TGTGCCAGCAGATTACTAGCGGGCCTCACAGATACGCAGTATTTT.

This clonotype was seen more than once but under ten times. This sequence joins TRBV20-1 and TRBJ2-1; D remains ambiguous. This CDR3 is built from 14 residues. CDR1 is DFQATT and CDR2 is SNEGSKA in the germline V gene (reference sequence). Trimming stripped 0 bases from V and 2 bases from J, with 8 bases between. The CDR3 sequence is CSARDSITYNEQFF. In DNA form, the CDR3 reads TGCAGTGCTAGAGATTCCATAACCTACAATGAGCAGTTCTTC.

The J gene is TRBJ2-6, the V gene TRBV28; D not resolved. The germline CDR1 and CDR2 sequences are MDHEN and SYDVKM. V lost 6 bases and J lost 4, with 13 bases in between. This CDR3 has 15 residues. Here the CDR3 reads CASSSDNRGANVLTF. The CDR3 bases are TGTGCCAGCAGCTCCGATAACCGCGGGGCCAACGTCCTGACTTTC.

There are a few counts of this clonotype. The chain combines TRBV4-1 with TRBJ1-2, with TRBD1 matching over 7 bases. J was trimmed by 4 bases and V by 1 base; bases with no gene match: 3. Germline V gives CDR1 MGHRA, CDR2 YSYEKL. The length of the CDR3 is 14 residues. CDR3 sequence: CASSQASGGYGYTF. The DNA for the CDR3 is TGCGCCAGCAGCCAAGCGTCAGGGGGCTATGGCTACACCTTC.

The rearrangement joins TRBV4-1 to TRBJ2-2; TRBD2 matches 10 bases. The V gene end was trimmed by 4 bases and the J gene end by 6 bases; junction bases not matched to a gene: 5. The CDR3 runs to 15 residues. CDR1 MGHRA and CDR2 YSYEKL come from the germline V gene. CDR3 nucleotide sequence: TGCGCCAGCAGCCTCCAGCGGGGGGGCCCCGGGGAGCTGTTTTTT. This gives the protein CASSLQRGGPGELFF.

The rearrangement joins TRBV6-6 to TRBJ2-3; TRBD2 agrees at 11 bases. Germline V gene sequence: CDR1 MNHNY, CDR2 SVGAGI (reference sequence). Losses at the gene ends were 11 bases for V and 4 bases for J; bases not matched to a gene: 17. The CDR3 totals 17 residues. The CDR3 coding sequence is TGTGCCGCCTACCAGACTAGCGGGGTGGGTGCCCCAGATACGCAGTATTTT. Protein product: CAAYQTSGVGAPDTQYF.

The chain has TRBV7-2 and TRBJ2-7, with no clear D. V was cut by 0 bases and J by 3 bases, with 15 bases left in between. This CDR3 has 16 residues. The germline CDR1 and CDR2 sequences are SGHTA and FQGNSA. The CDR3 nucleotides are TGTGCCAGCAGCTTAGCGCTGGCTACAGACCTCTACGAGCAGTACTTC. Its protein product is CASSLALATDLYEQYF.

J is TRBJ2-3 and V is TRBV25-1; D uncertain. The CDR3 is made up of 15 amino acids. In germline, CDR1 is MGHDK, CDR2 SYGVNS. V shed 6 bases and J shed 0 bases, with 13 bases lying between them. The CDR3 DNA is TGTGCCAGCAGCCTCAGTTTTTCTAGCACAGATACGCAGTATTTT. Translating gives CASSLSFSSTDTQYF. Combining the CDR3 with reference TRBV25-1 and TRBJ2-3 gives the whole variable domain EADIYQTPRYLVIGTGKKITLECSQTMGHDKMYWYQQDPGMELHLIHYSYGVNSTEKGDLSSESTVSRIRTEHFPLTLESARPSHTSQYLCASSLSFSSTDTQYFGPGTRLTVL.

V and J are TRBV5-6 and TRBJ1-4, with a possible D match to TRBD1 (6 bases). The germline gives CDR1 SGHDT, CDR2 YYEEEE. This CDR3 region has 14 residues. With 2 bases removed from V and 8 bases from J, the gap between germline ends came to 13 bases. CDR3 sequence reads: CASSFDRFREKLFF. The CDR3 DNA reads TGTGCCAGCAGCTTCGACAGGTTCCGGGAAAAACTGTTTTTT.

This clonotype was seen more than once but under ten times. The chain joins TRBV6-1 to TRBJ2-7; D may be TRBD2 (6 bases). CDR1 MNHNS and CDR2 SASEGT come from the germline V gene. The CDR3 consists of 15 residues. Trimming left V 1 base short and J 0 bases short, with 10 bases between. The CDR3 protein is CASSEGWGVSYEQYF. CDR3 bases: TGTGCCAGCAGTGAAGGCTGGGGGGTCTCCTACGAGCAGTACTTC.

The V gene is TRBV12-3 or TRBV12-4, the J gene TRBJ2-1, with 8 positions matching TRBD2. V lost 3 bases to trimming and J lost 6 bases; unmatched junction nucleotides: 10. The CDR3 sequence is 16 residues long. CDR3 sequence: CASSFAGGIVVNEQFF. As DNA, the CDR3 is TGTGCCAGCAGTTTCGCGGGGGGCATCGTGGTCAATGAGCAGTTCTTC.

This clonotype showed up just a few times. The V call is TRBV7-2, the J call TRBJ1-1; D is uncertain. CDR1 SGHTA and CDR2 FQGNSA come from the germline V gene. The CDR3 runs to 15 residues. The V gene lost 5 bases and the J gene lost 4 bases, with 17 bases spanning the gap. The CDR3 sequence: CASSPGGGRVTEAFF. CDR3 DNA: TGTGCCAGCAGCCCCGGTGGAGGGCGGGTCACTGAAGCTTTCTTT.

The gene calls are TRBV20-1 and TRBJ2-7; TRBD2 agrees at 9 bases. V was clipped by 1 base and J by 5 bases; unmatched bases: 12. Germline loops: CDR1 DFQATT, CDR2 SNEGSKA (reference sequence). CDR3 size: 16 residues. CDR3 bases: TGCAGTGCTAGAGGGCCCCATAGCGGGAGTCTCCACGAGCAGTACTTC. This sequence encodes CSARGPHSGSLHEQYF.

This CDR3 reads CASRGLTGPQPQHF. In nucleotides, the CDR3 is TGTGCCAGCAGGGGCCTGACAGGGCCTCAGCCCCAGCATTTT. This rearrangement joins TRBV6-1 to TRBJ1-5, with 7 positions matching TRBD1. CDR1 and CDR2 from the germline V gene are MNHNS and SASEGT. The CDR3 has 14 residues. The V gene end was trimmed by 6 bases and the J gene end by 6 bases; junction bases not matched to a gene: 8.

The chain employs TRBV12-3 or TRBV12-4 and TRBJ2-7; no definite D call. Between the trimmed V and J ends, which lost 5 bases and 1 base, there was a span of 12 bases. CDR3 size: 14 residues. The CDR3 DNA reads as TGTGCCAGCAGTCCCCAGCCCTGGTCCTACGAGCAGTACTTC. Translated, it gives CASSPQPWSYEQYF.

CDR3 nucleotide sequence: TGTGCCAGCAGTGCCAAACTAGCAGCGGCCTACAATGAGCAGTTCTTC. Translated, it gives CASSAKLAAAYNEQFF. The rearrangement links TRBV28 to TRBJ2-1; perhaps TRBD2 as D (6 bases). The CDR3 is 16 residues long. Germline CDR1 is MDHEN and CDR2 is SYDVKM. Deletions cut 5 bases from V and 2 bases from J, with 16 bases between.

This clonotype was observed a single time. The chain's CDR3 is CASSQDWMETSGIFNVYTF. The DNA for the CDR3 is TGCGCCAGCAGCCAAGATTGGATGGAGACTTCGGGGATCTTCAATGTCTACACCTTC. The V gene is TRBV4-3, the J gene TRBJ1-2; D ambiguous. V was pared by 0 bases and J by 10 bases, with 30 bases between. Germline V gives CDR1 LGHNA, CDR2 YSLEER. The CDR3 is 19 amino acids.

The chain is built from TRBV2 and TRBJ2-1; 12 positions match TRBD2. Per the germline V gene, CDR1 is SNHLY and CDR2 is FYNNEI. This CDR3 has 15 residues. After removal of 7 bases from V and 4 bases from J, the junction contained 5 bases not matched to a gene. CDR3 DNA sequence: TGTGCCAGCATAGAGACTAGCGGGGGATACAATGAGCAGTTCTTC. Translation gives CASIETSGGYNEQFF.

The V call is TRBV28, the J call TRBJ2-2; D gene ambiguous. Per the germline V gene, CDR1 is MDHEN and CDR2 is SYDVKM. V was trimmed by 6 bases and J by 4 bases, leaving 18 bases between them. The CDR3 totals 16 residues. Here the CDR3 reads CASSFPSPMATGELFF. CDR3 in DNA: TGTGCCAGCAGCTTCCCCTCTCCGATGGCCACCGGGGAGCTGTTTTTT.

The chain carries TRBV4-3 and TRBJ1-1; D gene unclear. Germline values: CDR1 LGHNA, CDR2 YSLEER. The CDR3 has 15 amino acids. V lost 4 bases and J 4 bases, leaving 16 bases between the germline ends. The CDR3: CASSLDVRPLTEAFF. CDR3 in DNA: TGCGCCAGCAGCCTGGATGTGAGACCTCTCACTGAAGCTTTCTTT.